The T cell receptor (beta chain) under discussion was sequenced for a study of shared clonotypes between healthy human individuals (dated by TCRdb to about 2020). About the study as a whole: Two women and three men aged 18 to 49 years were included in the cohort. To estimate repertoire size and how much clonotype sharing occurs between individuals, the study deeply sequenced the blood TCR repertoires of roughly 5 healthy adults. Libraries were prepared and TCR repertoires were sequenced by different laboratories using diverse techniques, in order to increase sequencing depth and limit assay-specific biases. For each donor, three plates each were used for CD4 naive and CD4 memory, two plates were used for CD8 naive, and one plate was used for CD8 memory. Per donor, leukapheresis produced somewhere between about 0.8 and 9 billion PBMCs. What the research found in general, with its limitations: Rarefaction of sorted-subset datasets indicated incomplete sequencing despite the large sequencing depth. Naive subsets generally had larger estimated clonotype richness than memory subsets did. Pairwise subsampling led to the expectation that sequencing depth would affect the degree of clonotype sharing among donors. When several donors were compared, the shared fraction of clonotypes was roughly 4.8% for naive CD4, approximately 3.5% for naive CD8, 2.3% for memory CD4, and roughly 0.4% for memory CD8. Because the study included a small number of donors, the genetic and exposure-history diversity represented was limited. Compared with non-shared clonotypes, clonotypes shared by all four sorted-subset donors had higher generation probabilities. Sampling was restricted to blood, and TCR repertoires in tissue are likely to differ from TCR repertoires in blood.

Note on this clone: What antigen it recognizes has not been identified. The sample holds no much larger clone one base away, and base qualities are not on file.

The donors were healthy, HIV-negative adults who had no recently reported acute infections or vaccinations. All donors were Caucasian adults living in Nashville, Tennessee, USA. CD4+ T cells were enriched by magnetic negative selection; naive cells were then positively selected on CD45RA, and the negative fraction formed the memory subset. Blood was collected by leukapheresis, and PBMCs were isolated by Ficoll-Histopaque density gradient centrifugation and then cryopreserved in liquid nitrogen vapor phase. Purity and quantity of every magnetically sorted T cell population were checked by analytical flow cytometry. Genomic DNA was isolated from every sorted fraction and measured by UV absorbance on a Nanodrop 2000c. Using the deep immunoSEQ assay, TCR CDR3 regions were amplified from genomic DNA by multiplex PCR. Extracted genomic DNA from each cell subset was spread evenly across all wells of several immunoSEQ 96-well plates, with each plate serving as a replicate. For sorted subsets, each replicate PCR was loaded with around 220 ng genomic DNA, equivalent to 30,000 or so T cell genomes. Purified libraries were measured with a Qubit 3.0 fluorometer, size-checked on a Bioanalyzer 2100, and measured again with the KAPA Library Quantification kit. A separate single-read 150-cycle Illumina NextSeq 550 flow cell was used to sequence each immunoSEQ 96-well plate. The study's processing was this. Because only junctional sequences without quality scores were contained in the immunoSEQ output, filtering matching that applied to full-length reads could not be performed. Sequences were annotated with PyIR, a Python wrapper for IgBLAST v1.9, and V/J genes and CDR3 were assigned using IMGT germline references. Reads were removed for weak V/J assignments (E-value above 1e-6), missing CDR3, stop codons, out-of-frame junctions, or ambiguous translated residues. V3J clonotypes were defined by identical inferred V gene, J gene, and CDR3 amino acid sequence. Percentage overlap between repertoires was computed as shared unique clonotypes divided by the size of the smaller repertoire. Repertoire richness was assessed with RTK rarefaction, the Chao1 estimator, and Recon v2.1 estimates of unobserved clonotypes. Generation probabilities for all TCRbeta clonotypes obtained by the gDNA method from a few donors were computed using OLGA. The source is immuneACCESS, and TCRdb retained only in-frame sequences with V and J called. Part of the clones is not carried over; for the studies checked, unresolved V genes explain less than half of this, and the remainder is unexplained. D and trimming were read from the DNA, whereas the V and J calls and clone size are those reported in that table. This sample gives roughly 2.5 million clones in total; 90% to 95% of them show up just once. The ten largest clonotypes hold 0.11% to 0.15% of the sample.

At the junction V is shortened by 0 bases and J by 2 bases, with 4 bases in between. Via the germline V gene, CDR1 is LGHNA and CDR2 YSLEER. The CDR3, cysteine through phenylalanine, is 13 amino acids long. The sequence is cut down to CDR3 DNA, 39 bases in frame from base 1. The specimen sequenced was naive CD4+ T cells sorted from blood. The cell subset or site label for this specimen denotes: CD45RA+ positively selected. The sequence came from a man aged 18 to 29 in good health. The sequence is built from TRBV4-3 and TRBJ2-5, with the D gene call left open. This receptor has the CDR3 CASSQDGQETQYF. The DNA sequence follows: TGCGCCAGCAGCCAAGATGGGCAAGAGACCCAGTACTTC.